A selection of T cell receptor beta chains follows, all from one sample in a study of T cell repertoires in cytomegalovirus infection. TCRdb used MiXCR to reprocess the reads, holding one entry per CDR3 protein. The sample consists of approximately 150,000 distinct CDR3 sequences, approximately 17% of them appearing once. Specimen: CD8+ T cells from PBMCs. These receptors were taken from a human donor in good health (CMV status not recorded). Some clones in this sample may be carry-over from other donors' samples. CDR3s include the opening cysteine and the closing phenylalanine or tryptophan. A D gene is named only where the DNA matches it firmly. Clone size is shown for a subset of rows, as once, few, many or a class of expanded clone.

>TRBV5-5|NA|few|TRBJ2-1
CASSATASSSYNEQFF
TGTGCCAGCAGCGCAACAGCGTCAAGCTCCTACAATGAGCAGTTCTTC
>TRBV6-5|NA|NA|TRBJ1-2
CASSPSGGIDGYTF
TGTGCCAGCAGCCCTTCCGGGGGGATCGATGGCTACACCTTC
>TRBV7-6|NA|NA|TRBJ2-7
CASSLGPDSSYEQYF
TGTGCCAGCAGCCTCGGGCCGGACAGCTCCTACGAGCAGTACTTC
>TRBV7-2|NA|NA|TRBJ2-7
CASSLALGEQYF
TGTGCCAGCAGCTTAGCGTTAGGTGAGCAGTACTTC
>TRBV7-3|NA|NA|TRBJ1-1
CASSPWGHNTEAFF
TGTGCCAGCAGCCCCTGGGGGCATAACACTGAAGCTTTCTTT
>TRBV20-1|NA|NA|TRBJ1-5
CSARDGGGDNQPQHF
TGCAGTGCTAGAGATGGAGGGGGGGACAATCAGCCCCAGCATTTT
>TRBV6-5|NA|NA|TRBJ1-1
CAAAPSDTEAFF
TGTGCCGCGGCCCCGTCGGACACTGAAGCTTTCTTT
>TRBV7-2|TRBD1|NA|TRBJ2-5
CASSLYSSDRDETQYF
TGTGCCAGCAGCTTATACTCCTCGGACAGGGATGAGACCCAGTACTTC
>TRBV7-2|NA|few|TRBJ1-1
CASPLNGGVNTEAFF
TGTGCCAGCCCGCTCAACGGTGGGGTGAACACTGAAGCTTTCTTT
>TRBV7-9|TRBD1|many|TRBJ1-2
CASSPQDRGNYGYTF
TGTGCCAGCAGCCCCCAGGACAGGGGAAACTATGGCTACACCTTC
>TRBV28|TRBD2|NA|TRBJ2-3
CASSLLASGSTDTQYF
TGTGCCAGCAGTTTATTGGCTAGCGGGAGTACAGATACGCAGTATTTT
>TRBV10-3|TRBD2|few|TRBJ2-1
CAIKETSENEQFF
TGTGCCATCAAAGAGACTAGCGAGAATGAGCAGTTCTTC
>TRBV4-1|NA|NA|TRBJ2-7
CASSHQTGLRAEQYF
TGCGCCAGCAGCCACCAAACAGGGTTACGAGCGGAGCAGTACTTC
>TRBV11-2|NA|few|TRBJ1-5
CASRMPWRANQPQHF
TGTGCCAGCAGAATGCCTTGGAGGGCCAATCAGCCCCAGCATTTT
>TRBV7-6|TRBD1|NA|TRBJ2-1
CASSFRRAGGLDEQFF
TGTGCCAGCAGCTTTCGTAGGGCAGGGGGCTTGGATGAGCAGTTCTTC
>TRBV15|TRBD2|NA|TRBJ2-2
CATSRDFGTINTGELFF
TGTGCCACCAGCAGAGACTTCGGGACTATAAACACCGGGGAGCTGTTTTTT